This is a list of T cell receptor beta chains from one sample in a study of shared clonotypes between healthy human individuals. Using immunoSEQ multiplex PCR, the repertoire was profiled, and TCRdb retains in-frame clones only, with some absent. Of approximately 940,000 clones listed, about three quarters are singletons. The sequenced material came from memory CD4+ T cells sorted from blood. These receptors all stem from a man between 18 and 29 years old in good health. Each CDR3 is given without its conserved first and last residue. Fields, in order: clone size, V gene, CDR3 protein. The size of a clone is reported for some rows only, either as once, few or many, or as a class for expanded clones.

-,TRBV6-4,ASSGESGGADTQY
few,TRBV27,ASSPGLGFLQY
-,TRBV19,ASSIKGQGATYEQY
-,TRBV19,ASSGRAASTDTQY
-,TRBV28,ASSFSPGGGTGELF
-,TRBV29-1,SVFFGNTIY
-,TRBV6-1,ASSRGRGSYNEQF
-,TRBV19,ASSISAGTGNTIY
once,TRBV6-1,ASREGGDTEAF
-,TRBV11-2,ASSLGTLGMAGGNGYT
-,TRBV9,ASSEGTGTLSGNTIY
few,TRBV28,ASRRSYEQY
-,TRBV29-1,SVEDLGETQY
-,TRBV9,ASSVGQGRSYNEQF
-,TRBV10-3,ASRLASTDTQY
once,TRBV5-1,ASSPGGDEQY
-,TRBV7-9,ASSLDRVYRSPLF
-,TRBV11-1,ASSRDRAGYNEQF